This TCR beta chain was captured by sequencing in a study of cytomegalovirus exposure and HLA in healthy donors. V lost 0 bases, J lost 5 bases, and 13 bases lay in between. CDR3 length: 14 amino acids. The V gene's germline CDR1 is GTSNPN and CDR2 SVGIG (reference sequence). PCR amplification relied on 60 Vbeta primers (plus 13 Jbeta primers). TCRdb's copy holds only in-frame clones and misses some; the assay was immunoSEQ multiplex PCR. The sample shows some 180,000 clones, 70% to 85% of them seen only once. The specimen was PBMCs. This rearrangement joins TRBV30 to TRBJ1-1; tentatively, D is TRBD1 (6 bases). The TCR comes from a man in his forties or fifties in good health and CMV-seropositive. The CDR3 DNA follows: TGTGCCTGGAGTGTAAAGGGGGTGAGGACTGAAGCTTTCTTT. It specifies CAWSVKGVRTEAFF.